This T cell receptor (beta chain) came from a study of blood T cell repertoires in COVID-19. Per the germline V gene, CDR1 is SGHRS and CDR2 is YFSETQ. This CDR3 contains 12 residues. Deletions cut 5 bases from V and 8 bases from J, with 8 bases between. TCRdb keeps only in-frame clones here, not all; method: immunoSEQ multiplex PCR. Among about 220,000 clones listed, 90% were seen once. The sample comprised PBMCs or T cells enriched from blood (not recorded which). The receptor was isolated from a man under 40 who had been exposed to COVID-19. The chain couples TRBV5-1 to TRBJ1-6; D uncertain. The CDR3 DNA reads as TGCGCCAGCAGTTTCTCGGATTCACCCCTCCACTTT. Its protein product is CASSFSDSPLHF.